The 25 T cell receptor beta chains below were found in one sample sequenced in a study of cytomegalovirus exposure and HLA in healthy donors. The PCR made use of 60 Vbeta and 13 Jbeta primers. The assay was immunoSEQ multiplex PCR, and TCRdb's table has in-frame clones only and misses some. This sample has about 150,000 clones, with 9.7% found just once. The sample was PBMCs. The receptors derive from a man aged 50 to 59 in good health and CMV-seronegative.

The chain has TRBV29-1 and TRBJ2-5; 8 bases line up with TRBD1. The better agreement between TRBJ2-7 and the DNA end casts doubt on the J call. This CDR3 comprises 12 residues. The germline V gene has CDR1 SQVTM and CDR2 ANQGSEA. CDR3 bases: TGCAGCGTGGCAGGGGGCCTAGCCGAGCAGTACTTC. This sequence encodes CSVAGGLAEQYF.

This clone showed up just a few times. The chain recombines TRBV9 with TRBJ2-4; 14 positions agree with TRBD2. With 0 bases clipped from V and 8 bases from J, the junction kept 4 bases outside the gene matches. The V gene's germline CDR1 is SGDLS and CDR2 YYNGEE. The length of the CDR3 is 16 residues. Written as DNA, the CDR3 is TGTGCCAGCAGCGTAGCGACTAGCGGGGGGGAGGACATTCAGTACTTC. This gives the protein CASSVATSGGEDIQYF.

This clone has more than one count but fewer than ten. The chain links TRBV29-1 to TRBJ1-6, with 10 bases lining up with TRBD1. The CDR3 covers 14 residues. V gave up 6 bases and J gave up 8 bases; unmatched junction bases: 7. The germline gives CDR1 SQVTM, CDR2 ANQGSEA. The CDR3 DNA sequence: TGCAGCGTCCCGGGACAGGGGTTTGATTCACCCCTCCACTTT. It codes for CSVPGQGFDSPLHF.

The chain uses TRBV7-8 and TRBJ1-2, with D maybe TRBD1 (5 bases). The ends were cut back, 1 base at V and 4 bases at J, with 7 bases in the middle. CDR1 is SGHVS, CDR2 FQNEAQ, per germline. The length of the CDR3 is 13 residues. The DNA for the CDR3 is TGTGCCAGCAGCTTAGGCCAGGGCTATGGCTACACCTTC. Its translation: CASSLGQGYGYTF.

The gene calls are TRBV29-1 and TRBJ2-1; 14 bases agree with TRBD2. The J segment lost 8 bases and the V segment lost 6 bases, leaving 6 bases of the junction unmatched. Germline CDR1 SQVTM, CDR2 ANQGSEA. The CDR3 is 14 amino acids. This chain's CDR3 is CSVGTSGSAHEQFF. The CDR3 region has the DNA TGCAGCGTGGGGACTAGCGGGAGCGCCCATGAGCAGTTCTTC.

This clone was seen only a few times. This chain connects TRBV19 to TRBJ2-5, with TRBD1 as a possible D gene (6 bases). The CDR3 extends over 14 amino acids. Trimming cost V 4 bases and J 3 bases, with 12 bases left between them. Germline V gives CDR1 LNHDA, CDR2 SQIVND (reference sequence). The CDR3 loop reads CASSSWGLEETQYF. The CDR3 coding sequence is TGTGCCAGTAGTAGTTGGGGGCTTGAAGAGACCCAGTACTTC.

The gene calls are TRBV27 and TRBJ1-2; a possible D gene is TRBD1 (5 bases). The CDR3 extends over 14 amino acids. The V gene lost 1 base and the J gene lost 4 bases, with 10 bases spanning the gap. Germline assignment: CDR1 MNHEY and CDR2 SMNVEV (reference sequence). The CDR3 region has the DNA TGTGCCAGCAGTTTATTGGGTGACAGCTATGGCTACACCTTC. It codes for CASSLLGDSYGYTF.

The CDR3 bases are TGTGCCAGCAGCGTATCCCAGGGAGGGGAGACCCAGTACTTC. Translating it yields CASSVSQGGETQYF. The J gene is TRBJ2-5, the V gene TRBV9; 7 bases fit TRBD2. Germline V lookup: CDR1 SGDLS, CDR2 YYNGEE. V gave up 1 base and J gave up 5 bases; unmatched junction bases: 5. The CDR3 loop spans 14 amino acids. The variable domain in full, with the rest retrieved from reference TRBV9 and TRBJ2-5, is DSGVTQTPKHLITATGQRVTLRCSPRSGDLSVYWYQQSLDQGLQFLIQYYNGEERAKGNILERFSAQQFPDLHSELNLSSLELGDSALYFCASSVSQGGETQYFGPGTRLLVL.

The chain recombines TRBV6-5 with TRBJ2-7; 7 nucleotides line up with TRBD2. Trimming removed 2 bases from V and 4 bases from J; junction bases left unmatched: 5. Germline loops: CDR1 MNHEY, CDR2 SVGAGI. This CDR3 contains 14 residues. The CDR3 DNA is TGTGCCAGCAGTTACCGGGGGGAGGGATACGAGCAGTACTTC. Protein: CASSYRGEGYEQYF.

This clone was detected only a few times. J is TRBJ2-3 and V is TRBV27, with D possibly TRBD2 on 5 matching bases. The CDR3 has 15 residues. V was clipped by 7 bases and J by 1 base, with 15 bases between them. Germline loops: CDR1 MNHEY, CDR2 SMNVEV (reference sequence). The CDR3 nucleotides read TGTGCCAGCAAGGGCGCGGGTGTGGGCACAGATACGCAGTATTTT. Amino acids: CASKGAGVGTDTQYF.

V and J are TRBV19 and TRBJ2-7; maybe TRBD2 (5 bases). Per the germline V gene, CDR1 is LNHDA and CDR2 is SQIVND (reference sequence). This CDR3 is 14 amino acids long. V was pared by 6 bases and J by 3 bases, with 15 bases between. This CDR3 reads CASSREGSRYEQYF. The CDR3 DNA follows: TGTGCCAGTAGCCGCGAGGGATCTCGCTACGAGCAGTACTTC.

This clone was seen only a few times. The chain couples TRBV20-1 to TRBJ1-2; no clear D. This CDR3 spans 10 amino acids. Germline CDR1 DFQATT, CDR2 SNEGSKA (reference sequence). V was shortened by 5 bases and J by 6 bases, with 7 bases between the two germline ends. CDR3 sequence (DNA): TGCAGTGCTTGGGAGGATGGCTACACCTTC. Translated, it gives CSAWEDGYTF.

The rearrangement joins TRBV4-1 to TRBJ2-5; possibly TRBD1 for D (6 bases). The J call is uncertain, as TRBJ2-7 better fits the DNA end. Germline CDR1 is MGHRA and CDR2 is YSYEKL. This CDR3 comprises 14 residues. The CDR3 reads CASSPQTGVYEQYF. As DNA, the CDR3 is TGCGCCAGCAGCCCCCAGACAGGTGTCTACGAGCAGTACTTC.

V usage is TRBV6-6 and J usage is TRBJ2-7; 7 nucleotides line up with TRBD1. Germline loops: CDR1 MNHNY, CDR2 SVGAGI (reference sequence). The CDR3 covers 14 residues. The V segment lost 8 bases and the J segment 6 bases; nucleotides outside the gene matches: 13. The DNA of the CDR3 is TGTGCCAGCTATCTGAATAGGGGGCGCAGCGAGCAGTACTTC. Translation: CASYLNRGRSEQYF.

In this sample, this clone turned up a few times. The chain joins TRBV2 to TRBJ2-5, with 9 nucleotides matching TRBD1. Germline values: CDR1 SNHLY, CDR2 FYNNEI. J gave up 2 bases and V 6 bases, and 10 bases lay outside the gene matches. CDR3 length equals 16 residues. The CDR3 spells CASRTGDRVRQETQYF. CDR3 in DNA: TGTGCCAGCAGGACCGGGGACAGGGTGAGGCAAGAGACCCAGTACTTC.

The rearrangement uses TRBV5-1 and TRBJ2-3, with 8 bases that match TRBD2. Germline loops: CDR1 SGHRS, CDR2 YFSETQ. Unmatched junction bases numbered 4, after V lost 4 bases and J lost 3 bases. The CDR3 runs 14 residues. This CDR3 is CASSPSGGTDTQYF. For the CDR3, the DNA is TGCGCCAGCAGCCCGAGCGGGGGAACAGATACGCAGTATTTT. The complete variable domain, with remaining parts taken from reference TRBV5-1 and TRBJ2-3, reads KAGVTQTPRYLIKTRGQQVTLSCSPISGHRSVSWYQQTPGQGLQFLFEYFSETQRNKGNFPGRFSGRQFSNSRSEMNVSTLELGDSALYLCASSPSGGTDTQYFGPGTRLTVL.

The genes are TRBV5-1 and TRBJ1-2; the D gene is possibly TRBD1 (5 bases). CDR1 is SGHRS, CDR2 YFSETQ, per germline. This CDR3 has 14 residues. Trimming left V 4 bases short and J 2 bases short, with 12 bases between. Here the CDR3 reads CASSAGGGNYGYTF. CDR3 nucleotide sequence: TGCGCCAGCAGCGCCGGCGGGGGGAACTATGGCTACACCTTC.

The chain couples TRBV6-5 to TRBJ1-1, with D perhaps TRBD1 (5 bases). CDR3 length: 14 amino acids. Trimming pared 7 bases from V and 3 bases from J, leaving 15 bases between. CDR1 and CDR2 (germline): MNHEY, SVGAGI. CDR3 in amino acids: CASIEATGYTEAFF. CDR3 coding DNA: TGTGCCAGCATCGAGGCCACAGGCTACACTGAAGCTTTCTTT.

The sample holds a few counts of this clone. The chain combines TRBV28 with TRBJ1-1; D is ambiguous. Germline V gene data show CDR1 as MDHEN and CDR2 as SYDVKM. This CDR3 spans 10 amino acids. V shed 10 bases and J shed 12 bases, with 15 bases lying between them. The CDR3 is CATASAETFF. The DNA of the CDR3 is TGTGCCACTGCCTCCGCTGAGACTTTCTTT.

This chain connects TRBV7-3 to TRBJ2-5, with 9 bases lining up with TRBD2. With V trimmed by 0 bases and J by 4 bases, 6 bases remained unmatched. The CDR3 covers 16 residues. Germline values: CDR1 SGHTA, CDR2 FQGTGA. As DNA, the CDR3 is TGTGCCAGCAGCTTAACAGTAGCGGGAGTCGGAGAGACCCAGTACTTC. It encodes CASSLTVAGVGETQYF.

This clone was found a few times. The CDR3 spells CASSLLRDARGDTQYF. The DNA for the CDR3 is TGTGCCAGCAGCTTACTCCGGGATGCGCGTGGAGATACGCAGTATTTT. The J gene is TRBJ2-3, the V gene TRBV13; weak D call: TRBD2 (5 bases). This CDR3 comprises 16 residues. The V and J ends lost 2 bases and 5 bases respectively, with 17 bases between them. Germline-derived CDR1 and CDR2 are PRHDT and FYEKMQ (reference sequence).

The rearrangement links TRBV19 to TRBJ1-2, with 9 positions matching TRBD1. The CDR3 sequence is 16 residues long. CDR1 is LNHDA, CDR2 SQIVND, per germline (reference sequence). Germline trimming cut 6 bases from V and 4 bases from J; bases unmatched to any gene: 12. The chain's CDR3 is CASRPGQGPVGYGYTF. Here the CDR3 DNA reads TGTGCCAGTAGACCCGGACAGGGGCCGGTCGGCTATGGCTACACCTTC.

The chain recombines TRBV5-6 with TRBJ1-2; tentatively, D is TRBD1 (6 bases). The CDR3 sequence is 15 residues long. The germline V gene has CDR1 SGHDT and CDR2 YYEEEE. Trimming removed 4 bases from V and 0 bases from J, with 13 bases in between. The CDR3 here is CASSPGGGPNYGYTF. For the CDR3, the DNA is TGTGCCAGCAGCCCGGGGGGGGGCCCTAACTATGGCTACACCTTC.

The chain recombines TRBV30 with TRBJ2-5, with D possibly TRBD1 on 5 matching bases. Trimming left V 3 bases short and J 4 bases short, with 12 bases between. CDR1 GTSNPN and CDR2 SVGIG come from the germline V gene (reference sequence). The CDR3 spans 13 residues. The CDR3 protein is CAWRGQGRETQYF. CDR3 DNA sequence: TGTGCCTGGAGAGGGCAGGGCAGAGAGACCCAGTACTTC.

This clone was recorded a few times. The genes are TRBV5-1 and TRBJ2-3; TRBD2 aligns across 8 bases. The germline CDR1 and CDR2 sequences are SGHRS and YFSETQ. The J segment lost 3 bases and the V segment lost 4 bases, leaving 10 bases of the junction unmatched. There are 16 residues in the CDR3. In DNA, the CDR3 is TGCGCCAGCAGCGATCCGGGACTAGTCGGAACAGATACGCAGTATTTT. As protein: CASSDPGLVGTDTQYF. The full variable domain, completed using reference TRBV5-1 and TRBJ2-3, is KAGVTQTPRYLIKTRGQQVTLSCSPISGHRSVSWYQQTPGQGLQFLFEYFSETQRNKGNFPGRFSGRQFSNSRSEMNVSTLELGDSALYLCASSDPGLVGTDTQYFGPGTRLTVL.